A selection of T cell receptor beta chains follows, all from one sample in a study of control samples from healthy donors and cancer patients. Profiling relied on immunoSEQ multiplex PCR, and the TCRdb table lists in-frame clones only, not all of them. The sample holds around 72,000 clones, 84% seen once. The sample consisted of blood. The receptor set was obtained from a man over 45 in good health. The CDR3 runs from the conserved cysteine through the conserved F or W. A D gene is named only where the DNA matches it firmly. Clone size is stated in some rows and not others, as once, few, many or a class when expanded.

DNA	CDR3	D	size	J	V
TGTGCCAGCAGCCAGGGTATTCGTGGCTACACCTTC	CASSQGIRGYTF	-	few	TRBJ1-2	TRBV3-1/TRBV3-2
TGTGCCAGCAGCTTGGCCCCGGCCACGGGGCAGTACTTC	CASSLAPATGQYF	-	-	TRBJ2-7	TRBV5-8
TGTGCCAGCAGCACTCCAGCGGGAGGGATGGGCAATGAGCAGTTCTTC	CASSTPAGGMGNEQFF	TRBD2	-	TRBJ2-1	TRBV7-2
TGTGCCAGCAGCCCCGGGTCTAGCGGGAAGCAAGAGACCCAGTACTTC	CASSPGSSGKQETQYF	TRBD2	once	TRBJ2-5	TRBV5-4
TGTGCCAGCAGTTTGATGGGGTCTTCTTCCGGGTATTTT	CASSLMGSSSGYF	-	-	TRBJ2-3	TRBV28
TGTGCCAGCAGTTATACAGCTGATACGCAGTATTTT	CASSYTADTQYF	-	-	TRBJ2-3	TRBV6-2/TRBV6-3
TGTGCCAGTAGTATAGCCTCAGGGGACGAGCAGTACTTC	CASSIASGDEQYF	-	-	TRBJ2-7	TRBV19
TGTGCCAGTAGGCAGGTGGGACGGAATGAAGCTTTCTTT	CASRQVGRNEAFF	-	once	TRBJ1-1	TRBV19
TGTGCCAGCAGCTTAGCGGGAGCGTACAATGAGCAGTTCTTC	CASSLAGAYNEQFF	-	-	TRBJ2-1	TRBV7-9
TGTGCCAGCAGTTTAGCGTCACACTCCTTC	CASSLASHSF	-	-	TRBJ1-2	TRBV12-3/TRBV12-4
TGTGCCAGCAGTGAATCTGGACGGACCCCGGATACGCAGTATTTT	CASSESGRTPDTQYF	-	-	TRBJ2-3	TRBV25-1
TGTGCCAGCAGCTCCAGGACAGGGGCCCACAATGAGCAGTTCTTC	CASSSRTGAHNEQFF	TRBD1	-	TRBJ2-1	TRBV7-2
TGTGCCAGCAGTCCCCAGGGTGGACCTAATCAGCCCCAGCATTTT	CASSPQGGPNQPQHF	-	-	TRBJ1-5	TRBV6-5
TGTGCCAGCAGTTTAAGCGTGGATCCGAACACTGAAGCTTTCTTT	CASSLSVDPNTEAFF	-	-	TRBJ1-1	TRBV28
TGTGCCAGCAGCTTAAACTTTGGTATTCAGCCCCAGCATTTT	CASSLNFGIQPQHF	-	-	TRBJ1-5	TRBV7-2